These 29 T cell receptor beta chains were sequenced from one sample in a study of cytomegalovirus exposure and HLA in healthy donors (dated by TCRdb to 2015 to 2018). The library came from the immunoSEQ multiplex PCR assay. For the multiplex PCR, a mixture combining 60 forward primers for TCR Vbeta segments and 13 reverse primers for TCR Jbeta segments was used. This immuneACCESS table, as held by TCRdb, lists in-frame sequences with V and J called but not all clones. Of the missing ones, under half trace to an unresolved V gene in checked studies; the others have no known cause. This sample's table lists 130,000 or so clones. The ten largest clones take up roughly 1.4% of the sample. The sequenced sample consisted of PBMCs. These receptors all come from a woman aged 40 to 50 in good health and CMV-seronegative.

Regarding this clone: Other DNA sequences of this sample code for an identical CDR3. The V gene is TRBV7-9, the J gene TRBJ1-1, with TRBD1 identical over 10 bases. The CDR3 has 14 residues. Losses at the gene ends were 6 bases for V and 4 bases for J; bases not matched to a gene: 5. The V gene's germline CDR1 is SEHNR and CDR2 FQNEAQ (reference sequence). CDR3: CASSRQGARTEAFF. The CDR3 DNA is TGTGCCAGCAGTCGACAGGGGGCGCGCACTGAAGCTTTCTTT. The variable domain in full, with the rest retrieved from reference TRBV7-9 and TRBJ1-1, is DTGVSQNPRHKITKRGQNVTFRCDPISEHNRLYWYRQTLGQGPEFLTYFQNEAQLEKSRLLSDRFSAERPKGSFSTLEIQRTEQGDSAMYLCASSRQGARTEAFFGQGTRLTVV.

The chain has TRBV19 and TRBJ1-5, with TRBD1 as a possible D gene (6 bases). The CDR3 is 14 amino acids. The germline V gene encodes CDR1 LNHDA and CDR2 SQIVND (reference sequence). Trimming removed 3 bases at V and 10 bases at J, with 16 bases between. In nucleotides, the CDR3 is TGTGCCAGTAGTATCGGCAGGGGTACTCATCCCCAGCATTTT. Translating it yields CASSIGRGTHPQHF.

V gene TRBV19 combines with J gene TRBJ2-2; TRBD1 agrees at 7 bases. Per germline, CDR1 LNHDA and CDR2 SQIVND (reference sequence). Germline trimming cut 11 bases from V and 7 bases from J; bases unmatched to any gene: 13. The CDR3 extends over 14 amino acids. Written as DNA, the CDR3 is TGTGCCGCGACCCAACAGGGGTTTGTCGGGGAGCTGTTTTTT. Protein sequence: CAATQQGFVGELFF.

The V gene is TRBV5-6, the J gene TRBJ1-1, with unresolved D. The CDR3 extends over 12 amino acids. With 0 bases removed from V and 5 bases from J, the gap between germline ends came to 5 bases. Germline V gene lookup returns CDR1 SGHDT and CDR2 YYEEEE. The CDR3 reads CASSLARTEAFF. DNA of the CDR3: TGTGCCAGCAGCTTGGCGAGGACTGAAGCTTTCTTT.

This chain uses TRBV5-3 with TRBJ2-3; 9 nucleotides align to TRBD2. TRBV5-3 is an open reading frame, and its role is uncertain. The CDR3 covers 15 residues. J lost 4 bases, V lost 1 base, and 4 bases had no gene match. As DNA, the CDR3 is TGTGCCAGAAGCTTGTGGGGACTAGCCCCAGATACGCAGTATTTT. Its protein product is CARSLWGLAPDTQYF.

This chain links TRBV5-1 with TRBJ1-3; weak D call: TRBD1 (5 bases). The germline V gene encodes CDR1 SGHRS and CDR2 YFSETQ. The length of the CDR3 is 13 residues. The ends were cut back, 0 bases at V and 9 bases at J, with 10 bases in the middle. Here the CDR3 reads CASSLAGSSTIYF. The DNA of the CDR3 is TGCGCCAGCAGCTTGGCAGGGTCCAGCACCATATATTTT.

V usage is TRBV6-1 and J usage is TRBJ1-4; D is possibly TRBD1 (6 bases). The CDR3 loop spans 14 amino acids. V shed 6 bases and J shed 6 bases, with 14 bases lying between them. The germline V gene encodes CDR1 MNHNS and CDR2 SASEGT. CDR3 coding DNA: TGTGCCAGCAGAGAGGGGGGGCTTGATGAAAAACTGTTTTTT. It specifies CASREGGLDEKLFF.

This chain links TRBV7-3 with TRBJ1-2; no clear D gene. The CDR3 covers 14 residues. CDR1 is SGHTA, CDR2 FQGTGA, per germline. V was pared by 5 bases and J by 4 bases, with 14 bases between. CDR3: CASSQQNTPYGYTF. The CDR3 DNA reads TGTGCCAGCAGCCAACAGAATACCCCCTATGGCTACACCTTC.

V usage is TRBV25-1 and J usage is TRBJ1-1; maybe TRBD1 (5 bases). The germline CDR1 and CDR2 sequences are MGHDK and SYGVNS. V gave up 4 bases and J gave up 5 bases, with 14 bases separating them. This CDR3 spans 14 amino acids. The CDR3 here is CASSVQGTRTEAFF. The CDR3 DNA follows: TGTGCCAGCAGTGTTCAGGGTACCCGAACTGAAGCTTTCTTT. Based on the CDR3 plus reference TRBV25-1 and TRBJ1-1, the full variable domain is EADIYQTPRYLVIGTGKKITLECSQTMGHDKMYWYQQDPGMELHLIHYSYGVNSTEKGDLSSESTVSRIRTEHFPLTLESARPSHTSQYLCASSVQGTRTEAFFGQGTRLTVV.

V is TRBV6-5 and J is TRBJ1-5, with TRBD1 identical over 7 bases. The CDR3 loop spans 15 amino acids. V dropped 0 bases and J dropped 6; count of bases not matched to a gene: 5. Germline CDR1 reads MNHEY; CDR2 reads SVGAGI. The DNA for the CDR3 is TGTGCCAGCAGTTACTCGATAGGGGGCGGTCAGCCCCAGCATTTT. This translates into CASSYSIGGGQPQHF.

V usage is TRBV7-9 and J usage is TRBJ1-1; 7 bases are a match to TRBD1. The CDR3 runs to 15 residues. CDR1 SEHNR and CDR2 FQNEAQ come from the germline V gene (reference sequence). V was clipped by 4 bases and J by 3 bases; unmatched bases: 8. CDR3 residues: CASSWDSPIDTEAFF. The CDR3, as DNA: TGTGCCAGCAGCTGGGACAGCCCGATCGACACTGAAGCTTTCTTT.

The CDR3 DNA reads as TGTGCCAGAAGCTCACAGGGGGCGCGGACAGATACGCAGTATTTT. Encoded protein: CARSSQGARTDTQYF. The chain carries TRBV5-3 and TRBJ2-3, with 9 bases that match TRBD1. TRBV5-3 falls under the ORF class, with uncertain function. CDR3 length equals 15 residues. J was trimmed by 3 bases and V by 3 bases; bases with no gene match: 5.

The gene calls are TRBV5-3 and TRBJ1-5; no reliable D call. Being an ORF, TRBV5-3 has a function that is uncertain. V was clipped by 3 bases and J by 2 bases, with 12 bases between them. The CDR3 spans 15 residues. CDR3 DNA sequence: TGTGCCAGAAGCTGGGGAGGGTGGGGCAATCAGCCCCAGCATTTT. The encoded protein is CARSWGGWGNQPQHF.

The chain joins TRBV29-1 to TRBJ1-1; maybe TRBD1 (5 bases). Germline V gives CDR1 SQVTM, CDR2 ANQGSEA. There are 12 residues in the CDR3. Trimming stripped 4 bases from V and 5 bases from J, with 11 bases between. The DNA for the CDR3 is TGCAGCGTTGCCCCAGGGTGGACTGAAGCTTTCTTT. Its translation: CSVAPGWTEAFF.

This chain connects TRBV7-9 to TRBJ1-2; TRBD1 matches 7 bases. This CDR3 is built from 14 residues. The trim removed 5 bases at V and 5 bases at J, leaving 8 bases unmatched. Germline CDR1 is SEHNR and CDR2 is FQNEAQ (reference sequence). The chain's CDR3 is CASSLDRVWYGYTF. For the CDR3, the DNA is TGTGCCAGCAGCCTTGACAGGGTATGGTATGGCTACACCTTC.

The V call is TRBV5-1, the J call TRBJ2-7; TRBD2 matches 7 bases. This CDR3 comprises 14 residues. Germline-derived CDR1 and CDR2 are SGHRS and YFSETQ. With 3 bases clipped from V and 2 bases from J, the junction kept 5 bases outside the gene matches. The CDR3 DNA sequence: TGCGCCAGCAGCTCGGGGGGAGAGCCCTACGAGCAGTACGTC. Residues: CASSSGGEPYEQYV.

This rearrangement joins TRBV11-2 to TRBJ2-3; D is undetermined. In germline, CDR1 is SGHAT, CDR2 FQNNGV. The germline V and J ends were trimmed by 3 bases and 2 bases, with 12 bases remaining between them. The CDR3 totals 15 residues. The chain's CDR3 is CASSLQQLPTDTQYF. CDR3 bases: TGTGCCAGCAGCTTGCAACAGCTCCCCACAGATACGCAGTATTTT.

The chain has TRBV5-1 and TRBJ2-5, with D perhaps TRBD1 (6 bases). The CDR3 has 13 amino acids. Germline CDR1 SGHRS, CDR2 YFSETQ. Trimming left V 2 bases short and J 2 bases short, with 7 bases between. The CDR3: CASSFDRQETQYF. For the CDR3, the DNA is TGCGCCAGCAGCTTTGACAGGCAAGAGACCCAGTACTTC.

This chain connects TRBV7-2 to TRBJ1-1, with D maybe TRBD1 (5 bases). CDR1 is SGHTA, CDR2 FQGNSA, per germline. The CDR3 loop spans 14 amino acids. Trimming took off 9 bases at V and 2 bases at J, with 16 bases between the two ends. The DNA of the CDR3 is TGTGCCAGTACTCCAGGGATGACAAACACTGAAGCTTTCTTT. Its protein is CASTPGMTNTEAFF.

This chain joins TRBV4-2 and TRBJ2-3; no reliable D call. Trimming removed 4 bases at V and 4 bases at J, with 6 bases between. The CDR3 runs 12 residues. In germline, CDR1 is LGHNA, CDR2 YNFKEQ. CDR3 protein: CASSPTPDTQYF. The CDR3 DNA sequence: TGTGCCAGCAGCCCTACTCCAGATACGCAGTATTTT.

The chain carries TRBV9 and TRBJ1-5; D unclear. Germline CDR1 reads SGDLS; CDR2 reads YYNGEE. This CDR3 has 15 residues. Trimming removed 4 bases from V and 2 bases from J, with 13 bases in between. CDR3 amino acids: CASSSDGYGNQPQHF. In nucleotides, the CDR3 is TGTGCCAGCAGCTCTGACGGGTATGGCAATCAGCCCCAGCATTTT.

CDR3 sequence reads: CASSQAGSNEQFF. The CDR3, as DNA: TGTGCCAGCAGCCAAGCTGGGAGTAATGAGCAGTTCTTC. V usage is TRBV4-2 and J usage is TRBJ2-1, with D maybe TRBD2 (5 bases). This CDR3 has 13 residues. V was cut by 1 base and J by 7 bases, with 8 bases left in between. Germline values: CDR1 LGHNA, CDR2 YNFKEQ.

CDR3 nucleotide sequence: TGCGCCAGCAGATATGGACAGGGGATGACTAATGAAAAACTGTTTTTT. It is translated as CASRYGQGMTNEKLFF. V is TRBV5-1 and J is TRBJ1-4, with TRBD1 identical over 9 bases. The germline V gene encodes CDR1 SGHRS and CDR2 YFSETQ. This CDR3 spans 16 amino acids. The trim removed 5 bases at V and 2 bases at J, leaving 7 bases unmatched.

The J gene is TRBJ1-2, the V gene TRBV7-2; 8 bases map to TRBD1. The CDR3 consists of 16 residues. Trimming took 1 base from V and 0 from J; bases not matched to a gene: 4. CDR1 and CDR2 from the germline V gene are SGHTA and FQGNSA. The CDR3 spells CASSLDRGYSNYGYTF. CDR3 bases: TGTGCCAGCAGCTTAGACAGGGGGTACTCTAACTATGGCTACACCTTC. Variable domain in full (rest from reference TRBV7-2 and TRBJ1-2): GAGVSQSPSNKVTEKGKDVELRCDPISGHTALYWYRQSLGQGLEFLIYFQGNSAPDKSGLPSDRFSAERTGGSVSTLTIQRTQQEDSAVYLCASSLDRGYSNYGYTFGSGTRLTVV.

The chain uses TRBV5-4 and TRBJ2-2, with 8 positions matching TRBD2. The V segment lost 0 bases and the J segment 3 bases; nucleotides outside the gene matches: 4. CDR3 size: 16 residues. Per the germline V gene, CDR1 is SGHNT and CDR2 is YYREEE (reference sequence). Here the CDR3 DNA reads TGTGCCAGCAGCTTGGCCAGCGGGGGTTACACCGGGGAGCTGTTTTTT. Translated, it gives CASSLASGGYTGELFF.

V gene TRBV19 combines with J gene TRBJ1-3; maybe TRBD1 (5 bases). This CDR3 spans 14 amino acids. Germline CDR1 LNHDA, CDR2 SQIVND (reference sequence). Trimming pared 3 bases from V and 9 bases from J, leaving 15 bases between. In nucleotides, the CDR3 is TGTGCCAGTAGTATCAGCGACAGTATAAGCACCATATATTTT. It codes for CASSISDSISTIYF.

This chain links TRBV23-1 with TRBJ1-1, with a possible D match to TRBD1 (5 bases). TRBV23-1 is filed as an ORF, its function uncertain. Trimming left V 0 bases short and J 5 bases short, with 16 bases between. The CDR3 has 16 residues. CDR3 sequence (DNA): TGCGCCAGCAGTCAATCGACGGGGGTTGGGGGGACTGAAGCTTTCTTT. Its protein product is CASSQSTGVGGTEAFF.

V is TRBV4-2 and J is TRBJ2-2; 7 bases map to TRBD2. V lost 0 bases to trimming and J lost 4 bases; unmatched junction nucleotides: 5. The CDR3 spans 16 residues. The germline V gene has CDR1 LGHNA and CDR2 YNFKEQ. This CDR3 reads CASSQEWRGSTGELFF. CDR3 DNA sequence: TGTGCCAGCAGCCAAGAGTGGCGGGGGAGCACCGGGGAGCTGTTTTTT.

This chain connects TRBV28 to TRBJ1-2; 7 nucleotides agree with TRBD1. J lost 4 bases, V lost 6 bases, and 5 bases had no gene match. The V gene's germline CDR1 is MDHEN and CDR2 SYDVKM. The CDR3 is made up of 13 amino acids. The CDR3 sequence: CASSRQGSYGYTF. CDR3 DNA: TGTGCCAGCAGCCGACAGGGCTCCTATGGCTACACCTTC.